The TCR beta chain described here comes from a study of blood T cell repertoires in COVID-19. Study details: Acute-phase and convalescent COVID-19 samples originated in the United States, Italy and Spain. The cDNA or gDNA used as material had been derived from T cells, B-cell-depleted T cells, or PBMCs.

Per the original methods: From reference gene primer amplification, estimates of nucleated cell counts were derived. Produced via immunoSEQ multiplex PCR; TCRdb's table is partial and in-frame only. The V and J calls and clone size come from that table; D and trimming were worked out from the DNA. The sample consists of about 100,000 clones, 70% to 80% of them appearing once. The CDR3 is 13 residues long. Germline assignment: CDR1 KGHSH and CDR2 LQKENI. Trimming pared 2 bases from V and 8 bases from J, leaving 12 bases between. The material sequenced was peripheral blood. The sequence was collected from a woman aged 65 to 85 with acute or convalescent COVID-19. The chain recombines TRBV18 with TRBJ1-1, with D possibly TRBD1 on 6 matching bases. The CDR3 reads CASSPSRDREAFF. CDR3 nucleotide sequence: TGTGCCAGCTCACCATCGAGAGACAGGGAAGCTTTCTTT. The entire variable domain, with the rest obtained from reference TRBV18 and TRBJ1-1, is as follows: NAGVMQNPRHLVRRRGQEARLRCSPMKGHSHVYWYRQLPEEGLKFMVYLQKENIIDESGMPKERFSAEFPKEGPSILRIQQVVRGDSAAYFCASSPSRDREAFFGQGTRLTVV.